This entry features one T cell receptor (beta chain) sequence. Some clones are missing from TCRdb's copy, which holds only in-frame ones; the method was immunoSEQ multiplex PCR. The sample yields 46,000 or so clones, roughly 86% seen once. The CDR3 has 16 amino acids. CDR1 and CDR2 (germline): LNHDA, SQIVND (reference sequence). V shed 4 bases and J 3 bases; nucleotides not matched to a gene: 10. The record originates from a study of blood T cell repertoires in COVID-19. About the study: Specimens from acute and convalescent COVID-19 originated in the United States, Italy and Spain. PBMCs, B-cell-depleted T cells, or T cells were the source of the cDNA or gDNA that made up the material.

V usage is TRBV19 and J usage is TRBJ1-1; 8 nucleotides agree with TRBD1. The source material was peripheral blood. The sequence was collected from a man in his fifties or sixties with active or convalescent COVID-19. DNA of the CDR3: TGTGCCAGTAGTAGGGACAGGTTGGGCGAGGACACTGAAGCTTTCTTT. Translation gives CASSRDRLGEDTEAFF.